The 30 T cell receptor beta chains below all came from one sample that was sequenced in a study of T-cell reconstitution after alpha-beta-depleted transplantation in children (dated by TCRdb to between 2015 and 2016). Library preparation was by PCR. Sequencing took place on an Illumina HiSeq 2500. Molecular barcoding was employed in the preparation of TCR libraries, with unique molecular identifiers being used to normalize TCRbeta repertoire quantification. The public reads were quality trimmed at Q25 with fastp and then assembled into clones with MiXCR by TCRdb, keeping productive beta chains. Each CDR3 protein appears once, grouped with its most common genes and DNA. The sample yields 700,000 or so distinct CDR3 sequences; roughly 13% were counted once. The ten largest make up 0.79% of the sample. The intended sense of this specimen's treatment or condition label: allogeneic hematopoietic cell transplantation with graft depleted of TCRalphabeta T cells and CD19 B cells.

The source was PBMCs, collected before TCRalphabeta/CD19-depleted stem cell transplant. These receptors were taken from a girl aged 2 to 9 with congenital amegakaryocytic thrombocytopenia, due to receive a stem cell transplant.

There are a few counts of this clonotype. The V call is TRBV20-1, the J call TRBJ2-7; possibly TRBD2 for D (5 bases). CDR1 DFQATT and CDR2 SNEGSKA come from the germline V gene (reference sequence). V lost 5 bases and J 2 bases, leaving 13 bases between the germline ends. The CDR3 covers 13 residues. CDR3 loop: CSAGRTPTYEQYF. In DNA, the CDR3 is TGCAGTGCTGGGAGAACCCCAACCTACGAGCAGTACTTC.

There are many counts of this clonotype. This chain links TRBV20-1 with TRBJ2-7, with 9 bases fitting TRBD2. CDR3 length: 12 residues. The germline gives CDR1 DFQATT, CDR2 SNEGSKA (reference sequence). The DNA of the CDR3 is TGCACCAGGGGACTAGCAAGCTACGAGCAGTACTTC. This encodes CTRGLASYEQYF.

The rearrangement uses TRBV7-9 and TRBJ2-3; possibly TRBD2 for D (6 bases). This CDR3 contains 14 residues. V was cut by 2 bases and J by 5 bases, with 11 bases left in between. CDR1 is SEHNR and CDR2 is FQNEAQ in the germline V gene (reference sequence). The CDR3 reads CASSLPSAGDTQYF. CDR3 nucleotide sequence: TGTGCCAGCAGCTTACCTAGCGCCGGAGATACGCAGTATTTT.

The V and J genes are TRBV7-8 and TRBJ2-3; a weak D match, TRBD2 (5 bases). Germline V gene data show CDR1 as SGHVS and CDR2 as FQNEAQ. The V gene lost 2 bases and the J gene lost 2 bases, with 14 bases spanning the gap. This CDR3 comprises 16 residues. The CDR3 coding sequence is TGTGCCAGCAGCTTACGTCGGACGGGGATCACAGATACGCAGTATTTT. As protein: CASSLRRTGITDTQYF.

A word on this clonotype: It may be a read error: a sequence one base away is much more abundant. The chain is built from TRBV20-1 and TRBJ2-7; 10 bases align to TRBD2. This CDR3 has 15 amino acids. Germline V gene sequence: CDR1 DFQATT, CDR2 SNEGSKA (reference sequence). CDR3 in amino acids: CSARETSGQAYAQYF. The CDR3 DNA sequence: TGCAGTGCTAGAGAGACTAGCGGGCAGGCCTACGCGCAGTACTTC.

There are a few counts of this clonotype. The rearrangement links TRBV3-1 to TRBJ1-3; 9 bases match TRBD1. The CDR3 spans 16 residues. The V gene's germline CDR1 is LGHDT and CDR2 YNNKEL (reference sequence). V trimming: 6 bases; J trimming: 4 bases; junction bases outside the gene matches: 10. CDR3 nucleotides: TGTGCCAGCAGTTCTGCTACAGGGGGCATGGGAAACACCATATATTTT. It yields the protein CASSSATGGMGNTIYF. Full variable domain (remainder filled in from reference TRBV3-1 and TRBJ1-3): DTAVSQTPKYLVTQMGNDKSIKCEQNLGHDTMYWYKQDSKKFLKIMFSYNNKELIINETVPNRFSPKSPDKAHLNLHINSLELGDSAVYFCASSSATGGMGNTIYFGEGSWLTVV.

This clonotype showed up just a few times. The rearrangement uses TRBV7-9 and TRBJ2-1; D not certain. The CDR3 totals 14 residues. Germline CDR1 and CDR2: SEHNR and FQNEAQ (reference sequence). Trimming removed 3 bases from V and 7 bases from J, with 13 bases in between. CDR3: CASSFPRSGNEQFF. CDR3 nucleotide sequence: TGTGCCAGCAGCTTTCCCCGGTCGGGTAATGAGCAGTTCTTC.

This clonotype was counted once. The CDR3 is CASSFATKYEQYF. The CDR3 bases are TGTGCCAGCAGCTTCGCTACTAAATACGAGCAGTACTTC. V usage is TRBV7-9 and J usage is TRBJ2-7, with D hard to call. Looked up from germline, CDR1 is SEHNR and CDR2 is FQNEAQ (reference sequence). With 3 bases removed from V and 4 bases from J, the gap between germline ends came to 10 bases. The CDR3 covers 13 residues.

This rearrangement joins TRBV5-1 to TRBJ2-5; unclear D gene. This CDR3 comprises 14 residues. CDR1 and CDR2 from the germline V gene are SGHRS and YFSETQ. With 0 bases removed from V and 5 bases from J, the gap between germline ends came to 11 bases. CDR3 residues: CASSLEPLEETQYF. The DNA of the CDR3 is TGCGCCAGCAGCTTGGAACCCCTAGAGGAGACCCAGTACTTC.

This clonotype was picked up many times. The chain is built from TRBV28 and TRBJ1-2, with TRBD1 as a possible D gene (5 bases). Germline CDR1 and CDR2: MDHEN and SYDVKM. The CDR3 has 12 residues. V lost 3 bases and J lost 8, with 10 bases in between. This chain's CDR3 is CASSFGREGYTF. The CDR3 bases are TGTGCCAGCAGTTTCGGCAGGGAAGGCTACACCTTC.

In regard to this clonotype: This may come from a read error, since a much larger clone is one base off. CDR3 in DNA: TGCAGCGTTAGTGGACAGATGACCTACGAGCAGCACTTC. This encodes CSVSGQMTYEQHF. The genes are TRBV29-1 and TRBJ2-7; D is perhaps TRBD1 (6 bases). Germline CDR1 is SQVTM and CDR2 is ANQGSEA. This CDR3 has 13 amino acids.

This clonotype has a count of ten or more. The CDR3 loop is CSAGTATYNEQFF. Written as DNA, the CDR3 is TGCAGTGCCGGGACCGCTACCTACAATGAGCAGTTCTTC. The J gene is TRBJ2-1, the V gene TRBV29-1; D possibly uses TRBD1 or TRBD2 (5 bases each). Per germline, CDR1 SQVTM and CDR2 ANQGSEA. This CDR3 spans 13 amino acids.

The chain joins TRBV6-5 to TRBJ1-1; TRBD1 agrees at 7 bases. The CDR3 runs to 15 residues. The germline V gene has CDR1 MNHEY and CDR2 SVGAGI. Germline trimming cut 0 bases from V and 1 base from J; bases unmatched to any gene: 2. DNA for the CDR3: TGTGCCAGCAGTTACTCGCGACAGGGGAACACTGAAGCTTTCTTT. Protein: CASSYSRQGNTEAFF.

The chain carries TRBV20-1 and TRBJ2-7; tentatively, D is TRBD1 (5 bases). Trimming took 1 base from V and 6 from J, leaving 7 bases between them. This CDR3 is 11 amino acids long. The V gene's germline CDR1 is DFQATT and CDR2 SNEGSKA (reference sequence). The CDR3 region is CSARGGGEQYF. CDR3 DNA: TGCAGTGCTAGAGGGGGCGGCGAGCAGTACTTC.

V and J are TRBV28 and TRBJ1-2; D call uncertain. The CDR3 is 13 amino acids. Germline V gives CDR1 MDHEN, CDR2 SYDVKM. V dropped 3 bases and J dropped 2 bases, with 7 bases sitting between them. The CDR3 DNA sequence: TGTGCCAGCAGTTTCGTCGGGAACTATGGCTACACCTTC. This gives the protein CASSFVGNYGYTF.

This clonotype was counted only a few times. The chain combines TRBV18 with TRBJ2-4, with 8 positions matching TRBD1. The germline V gene has CDR1 KGHSH and CDR2 LQKENI. The CDR3 covers 14 residues. V lost 7 bases, J lost 4 bases, and 6 bases stayed unmatched. The CDR3 DNA reads TGTGCCAGCTTACCGGACAGGGCAAAAAACATTCAGTACTTC. This encodes CASLPDRAKNIQYF.

V and J are TRBV11-2 and TRBJ2-1; D is possibly TRBD1 (6 bases). The germline V gene has CDR1 SGHAT and CDR2 FQNNGV. V was shortened by 6 bases and J by 0 bases, with 15 bases between the two germline ends. The CDR3 runs 16 residues. CDR3 sequence: CASRTTRGSSYNEQFF. The DNA of the CDR3 is TGTGCCAGCAGAACCACGAGGGGGAGCTCCTACAATGAGCAGTTCTTC.

This clonotype was observed many times. This chain joins TRBV7-2 and TRBJ2-6; D may be TRBD1 or TRBD2 (5 bases each). The V end lost 5 bases, the J end lost 0 bases, and 14 bases lay between the germline ends. The germline CDR1 and CDR2 sequences are SGHTA and FQGNSA. The length of the CDR3 is 17 residues. CDR3 in amino acids: CASSLAQAGSGANVLTF. CDR3 nucleotide sequence: TGTGCCAGCAGCCTGGCACAGGCGGGCTCTGGGGCCAACGTCCTGACTTTC. The entire variable domain, with the rest obtained from reference TRBV7-2 and TRBJ2-6, is as follows: GAGVSQSPSNKVTEKGKDVELRCDPISGHTALYWYRQSLGQGLEFLIYFQGNSAPDKSGLPSDRFSAERTGGSVSTLTIQRTQQEDSAVYLCASSLAQAGSGANVLTFGAGSRLTVL.

V and J are TRBV12-3 or TRBV12-4 and TRBJ2-3; no reliable D call. V gave up 6 bases and J gave up 2 bases, with 21 bases separating them. The CDR3 is 17 residues long. CDR3 sequence (DNA): TGTGCCAGCAGCCCTAAAGGCGGTCTGTGGGACACAGATACGCAGTATTTT. This sequence encodes CASSPKGGLWDTDTQYF.

Many counts were recorded for this clonotype. The CDR3 here is CASIMAGWNNEQFF. The CDR3 DNA is TGTGCCAGCATTATGGCTGGATGGAACAATGAGCAGTTCTTC. V gene TRBV28 combines with J gene TRBJ2-1; no clear D gene. V lost 7 bases, J lost 5 bases, and 15 bases lay in between. The germline CDR1 and CDR2 sequences are MDHEN and SYDVKM. This CDR3 is built from 14 residues.

The V and J genes are TRBV15 and TRBJ2-1; TRBD2 matches 10 bases. The germline V gene has CDR1 LNHNV and CDR2 YYDKDF (reference sequence). This CDR3 region has 16 residues. Trimming at V came to 0 bases and at J to 5 bases, leaving 4 bases not matched to a gene. CDR3 in amino acids: CATSRDRLAGDNEQFF. The CDR3, as DNA: TGTGCCACCAGCAGAGATCGGCTAGCGGGAGACAATGAGCAGTTCTTC.

The rearrangement uses TRBV7-6 and TRBJ2-5, with 7 nucleotides matching TRBD1. Germline lookup yields CDR1 SGHVS and CDR2 FNYEAQ. The trim removed 1 base at V and 5 bases at J, leaving 10 bases unmatched. This CDR3 has 16 amino acids. The CDR3: CASSLGRQGIMETQYF. The CDR3 DNA reads TGTGCCAGCAGCTTAGGAAGACAGGGAATTATGGAGACCCAGTACTTC. The variable domain in full, completed from reference TRBV7-6 and TRBJ2-5, reads GAGVSQSPRYKVTKRGQDVALRCDPISGHVSLYWYRQALGQGPEFLTYFNYEAQQDKSGLPNDRFSAERPEGSISTLTIQRTEQRDSAMYRCASSLGRQGIMETQYFGPGTRLLVL.

This clonotype was seen only a few times. J is TRBJ1-4 and V is TRBV29-1, with 7 positions matching TRBD1. J gave up 3 bases and V 4 bases, and 5 bases lay outside the gene matches. The germline gives CDR1 SQVTM, CDR2 ANQGSEA. The length of the CDR3 is 14 residues. CDR3 DNA: TGCAGCGTTGGGCCCGGGACAGCTAATGAAAAACTGTTTTTT. This sequence encodes CSVGPGTANEKLFF.

The chain uses TRBV5-1 and TRBJ1-1; 9 positions match TRBD1. J was trimmed by 4 bases and V by 0 bases; bases with no gene match: 10. The CDR3 consists of 17 residues. The germline gives CDR1 SGHRS, CDR2 YFSETQ. This chain's CDR3 is CASSLVGPGQGPTEAFF. The CDR3 DNA is TGCGCCAGCAGCTTGGTAGGTCCGGGACAGGGCCCCACTGAAGCTTTCTTT.

This clonotype has a count of ten or more. This chain uses TRBV9 with TRBJ2-1, with TRBD2 identical over 13 bases. Germline-derived CDR1 and CDR2 are SGDLS and YYNGEE. The J segment lost 9 bases and the V segment lost 4 bases, leaving 7 bases of the junction unmatched. The CDR3 consists of 15 residues. CDR3 coding DNA: TGTGCCAGCAGCCTCGGACTAGCGGGAGAGTTTGAGCAGTTCTTC. This encodes CASSLGLAGEFEQFF.

V usage is TRBV4-2 and J usage is TRBJ2-7; no definite D call. Germline loops: CDR1 LGHNA, CDR2 YNFKEQ. CDR3 length equals 14 residues. V was trimmed by 0 bases and J by 6 bases, leaving 12 bases between them. In nucleotides, the CDR3 is TGTGCCAGCAGCCAAGAAATATGGGCGAGCGAGCAGTACTTC. Amino acids: CASSQEIWASEQYF.

This clonotype was detected many times. The V and J genes are TRBV20-1 and TRBJ2-5; weak D call: TRBD2 (5 bases). V was cut by 4 bases and J by 5 bases, with 5 bases left in between. Germline V gene sequence: CDR1 DFQATT, CDR2 SNEGSKA (reference sequence). This CDR3 has 10 amino acids. The CDR3 protein is CSATSETQYF. CDR3 nucleotide sequence: TGCAGTGCTACTAGCGAGACCCAGTACTTC.

This clonotype was observed a few times. The rearrangement links TRBV30 to TRBJ1-4; 7 bases align to TRBD1. The J segment lost 8 bases and the V segment lost 4 bases, leaving 4 bases of the junction unmatched. Germline-derived CDR1 and CDR2 are GTSNPN and SVGIG (reference sequence). CDR3 length: 12 residues. CDR3 amino acids: CAWNRGEEKLFF. CDR3 sequence (DNA): TGTGCCTGGAACAGGGGAGAGGAAAAACTGTTTTTT.

The chain combines TRBV12-3 or TRBV12-4 with TRBJ1-5; D possibly corresponds to TRBD1 (6 bases). The V end lost 4 bases, the J end lost 1 base, and 11 bases lay between the germline ends. This CDR3 region has 15 residues. CDR3 nucleotides: TGTGCCAGCAGTTCGGGGGCTTCGAGCAATCAGCCCCAGCATTTT. As protein: CASSSGASSNQPQHF.

The chain is built from TRBV5-1 and TRBJ2-1, with 10 bases lining up with TRBD2. CDR1 and CDR2 (germline): SGHRS, YFSETQ. The trim removed 5 bases at V and 3 bases at J, leaving 8 bases unmatched. The CDR3 spans 16 residues. The CDR3 loop is CASRSPGTSDYNEQFF. In DNA form, the CDR3 reads TGCGCCAGCAGGTCCCCCGGGACTAGCGACTACAATGAGCAGTTCTTC.